These T cell receptor beta chains were read from a single sample in a study of cytomegalovirus exposure and HLA in healthy donors. Generated by immunoSEQ multiplex PCR, the TCRdb table keeps only in-frame clones and is missing some. This sample's table reports tens of thousands of clones. Sequenced input: PBMCs. The receptors originated from a man younger than 35 in good health and CMV-seropositive. CDR3s include the opening cysteine and the closing phenylalanine or tryptophan. D genes are given only for firm matches.

j_call: TRBJ2-2
v_call: TRBV5-1
d_call: -
cdr3_nt: TGCGCCAGCAGCGGATCCGGACAAGGGCTGCGGGGAACGAACACCGGGGAGCTGTTTTTT
cdr3_aa: CASSGSGQGLRGTNTGELFF

j_call: TRBJ2-1
v_call: TRBV7-6
d_call: TRBD2
cdr3_nt: TGTGCCAGCAGCTTAGCGCATCCAACGGCTAGCGGGGGCTCCTACAATGAGCAGTTCTTC
cdr3_aa: CASSLAHPTASGGSYNEQFF

j_call: TRBJ1-5
v_call: TRBV2
d_call: -
cdr3_nt: TGTGCCAGCAGTGAAGGGCAGGTACAGCCCCAGCATTTT
cdr3_aa: CASSEGQVQPQHF

j_call: TRBJ2-7
v_call: TRBV11-2
d_call: -
cdr3_nt: TGTGCCAGCAGCTTAGATCGAGGTTACGAGCAGTACTTC
cdr3_aa: CASSLDRGYEQYF

j_call: TRBJ2-7
v_call: TRBV6-5
d_call: TRBD1
cdr3_nt: TGTGCCAGCAGACTGAACAGGGACAGGGTCTACGAGCAGTACTTC
cdr3_aa: CASRLNRDRVYEQYF

j_call: TRBJ2-3
v_call: TRBV9
d_call: -
cdr3_nt: TGTGCCAGCAGCTACACAGATACGCAGTATTTT
cdr3_aa: CASSYTDTQYF

j_call: TRBJ1-2
v_call: TRBV4-2
d_call: TRBD1
cdr3_nt: TGTGCCAGCAGCCAAGAGAGACAGGGGCCCTATGGCTACACCTTC
cdr3_aa: CASSQERQGPYGYTF

j_call: TRBJ1-5
v_call: TRBV5-8
d_call: -
cdr3_nt: TGTGCCAGCAGTATGGGAGGGGGCAATCAGCCCCAGCATTTT
cdr3_aa: CASSMGGGNQPQHF

j_call: TRBJ2-7
v_call: TRBV5-4
d_call: -
cdr3_nt: TGTGCCAGCAGCTGGGGGCCTCAGGGGCACGAGCAGTACTTC
cdr3_aa: CASSWGPQGHEQYF

j_call: TRBJ1-2
v_call: TRBV7-9
d_call: -
cdr3_nt: TGTGCCAGCAGCTGGAGTGTAGACTATGGCTACACCTTC
cdr3_aa: CASSWSVDYGYTF